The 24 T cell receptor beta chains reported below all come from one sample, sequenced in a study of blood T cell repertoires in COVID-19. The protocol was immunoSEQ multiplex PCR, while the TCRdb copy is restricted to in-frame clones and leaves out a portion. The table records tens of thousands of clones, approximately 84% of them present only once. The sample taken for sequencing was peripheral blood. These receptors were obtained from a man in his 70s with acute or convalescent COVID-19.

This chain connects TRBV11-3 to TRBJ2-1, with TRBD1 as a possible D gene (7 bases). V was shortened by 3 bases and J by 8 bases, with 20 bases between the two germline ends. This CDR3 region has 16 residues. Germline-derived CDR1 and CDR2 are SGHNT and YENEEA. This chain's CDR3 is CASSFTGQRAVDEQFF. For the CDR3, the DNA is TGTGCCAGCAGCTTTACGGGACAGCGGGCTGTGGATGAGCAGTTCTTC.

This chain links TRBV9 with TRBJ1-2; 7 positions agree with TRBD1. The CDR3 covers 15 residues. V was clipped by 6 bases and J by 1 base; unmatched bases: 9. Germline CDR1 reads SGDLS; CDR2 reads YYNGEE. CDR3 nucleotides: TGTGCCAGCACGAAACAGGGACAGCATAACTATGGCTACACCTTC. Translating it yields CASTKQGQHNYGYTF.

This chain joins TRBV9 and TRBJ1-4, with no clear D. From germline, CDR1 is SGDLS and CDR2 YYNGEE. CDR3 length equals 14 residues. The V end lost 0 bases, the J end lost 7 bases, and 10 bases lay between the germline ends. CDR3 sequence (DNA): TGTGCCAGCAGCGTAGGAGGGTTTGGTGAAAAACTGTTTTTT. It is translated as CASSVGGFGEKLFF.

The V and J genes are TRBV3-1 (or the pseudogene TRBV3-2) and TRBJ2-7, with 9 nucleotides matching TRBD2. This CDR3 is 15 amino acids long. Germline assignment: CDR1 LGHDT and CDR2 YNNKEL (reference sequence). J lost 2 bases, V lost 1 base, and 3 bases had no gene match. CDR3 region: CASSQVPSGTYEQYF. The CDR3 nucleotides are TGTGCCAGCAGCCAAGTGCCTAGCGGGACCTACGAGCAGTACTTC.

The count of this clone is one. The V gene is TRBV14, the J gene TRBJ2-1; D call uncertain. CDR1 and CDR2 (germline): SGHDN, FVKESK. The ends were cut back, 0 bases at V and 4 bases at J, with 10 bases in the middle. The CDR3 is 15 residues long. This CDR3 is CASSQENPVYNEQFF. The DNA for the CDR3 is TGTGCCAGCAGCCAAGAAAATCCAGTATACAATGAGCAGTTCTTC.

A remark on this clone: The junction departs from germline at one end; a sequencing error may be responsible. Here the CDR3 reads CASSPRLAGEQFF. In DNA form, the CDR3 reads TGTGCTAGCAGCCCCCGACTAGCGGGTGAGCAGTTCTTC. The chain has TRBV7-7 and TRBJ2-1; 10 positions match TRBD2. This CDR3 is built from 13 residues. Per the germline V gene, CDR1 is SSHAT and CDR2 is FNYEAQ (reference sequence).

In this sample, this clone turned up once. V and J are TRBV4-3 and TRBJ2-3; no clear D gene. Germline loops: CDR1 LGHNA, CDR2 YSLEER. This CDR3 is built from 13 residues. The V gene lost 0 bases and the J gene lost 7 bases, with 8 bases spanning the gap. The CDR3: CASSQETGYTQYF. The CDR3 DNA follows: TGCGCCAGCAGCCAAGAAACGGGTTATACGCAGTATTTT.

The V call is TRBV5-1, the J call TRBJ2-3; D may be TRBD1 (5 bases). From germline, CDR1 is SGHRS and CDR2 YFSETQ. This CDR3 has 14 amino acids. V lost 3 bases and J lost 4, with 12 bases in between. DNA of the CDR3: TGCGCCAGCAGCTCTGGCAGGGCCCCAGATACGCAGTATTTT. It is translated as CASSSGRAPDTQYF.

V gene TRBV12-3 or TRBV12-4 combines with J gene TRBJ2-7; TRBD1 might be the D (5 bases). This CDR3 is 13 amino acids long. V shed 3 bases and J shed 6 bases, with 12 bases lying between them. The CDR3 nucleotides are TGTGCCAGCAGTTTGGACACTCTACGCGAGCAGTACTTC. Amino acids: CASSLDTLREQYF.

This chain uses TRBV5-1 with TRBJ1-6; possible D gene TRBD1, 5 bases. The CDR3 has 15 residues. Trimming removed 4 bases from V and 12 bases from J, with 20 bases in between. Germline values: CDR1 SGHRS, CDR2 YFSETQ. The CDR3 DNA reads TGCGCCAGCAGCCTGGGAATGGGCAGGGTTGTACCCCTCCACTTT. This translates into CASSLGMGRVVPLHF.

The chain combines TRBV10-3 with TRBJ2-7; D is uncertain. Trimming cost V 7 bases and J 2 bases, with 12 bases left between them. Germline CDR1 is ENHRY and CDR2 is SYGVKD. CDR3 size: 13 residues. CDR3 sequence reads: CAIMRDGAYEQYF. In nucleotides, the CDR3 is TGTGCCATCATGCGCGACGGAGCCTACGAGCAGTACTTC.

CDR3 DNA: TGTGCCAGCAGGAGGAGGGACAACTATGGCTACACCTTC. It codes for CASRRRDNYGYTF. This rearrangement joins TRBV2 to TRBJ1-2; the D gene is possibly TRBD1 (5 bases). CDR3 size: 13 residues. The V gene's germline CDR1 is SNHLY and CDR2 FYNNEI. Trimming shortened V by 6 bases and J by 2 bases, and 10 bases separated the two germline ends.

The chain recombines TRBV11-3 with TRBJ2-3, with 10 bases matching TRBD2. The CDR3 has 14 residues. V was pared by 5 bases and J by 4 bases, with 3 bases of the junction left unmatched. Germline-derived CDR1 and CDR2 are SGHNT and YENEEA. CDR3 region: CASSLGTSADTQYF. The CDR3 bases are TGTGCCAGCAGCCTCGGGACTAGCGCAGATACGCAGTATTTT.

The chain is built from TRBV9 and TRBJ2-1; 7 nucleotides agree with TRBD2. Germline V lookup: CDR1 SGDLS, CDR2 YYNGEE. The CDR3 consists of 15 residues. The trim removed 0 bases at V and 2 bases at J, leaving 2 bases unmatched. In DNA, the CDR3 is TGTGCCAGCAGCGTAGACGGGACTACCTACAATGAGCAGTTCTTC. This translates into CASSVDGTTYNEQFF. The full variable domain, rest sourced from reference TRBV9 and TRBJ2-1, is DSGVTQTPKHLITATGQRVTLRCSPRSGDLSVYWYQQSLDQGLQFLIQYYNGEERAKGNILERFSAQQFPDLHSELNLSSLELGDSALYFCASSVDGTTYNEQFFGPGTRLTVL.

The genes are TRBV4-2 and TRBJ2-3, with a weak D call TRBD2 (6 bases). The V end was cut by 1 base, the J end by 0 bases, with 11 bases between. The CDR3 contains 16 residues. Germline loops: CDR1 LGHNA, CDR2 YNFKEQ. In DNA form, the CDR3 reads TGTGCCAGCAGCCAAGGGGAGCGGGCGAGCACAGATACGCAGTATTTT. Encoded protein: CASSQGERASTDTQYF.

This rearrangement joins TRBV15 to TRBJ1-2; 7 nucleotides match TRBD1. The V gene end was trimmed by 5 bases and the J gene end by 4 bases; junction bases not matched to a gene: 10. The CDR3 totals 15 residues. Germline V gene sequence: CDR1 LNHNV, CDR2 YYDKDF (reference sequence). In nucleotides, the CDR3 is TGTGCCACCAGCCCGAGACAGGGAGGAGGCTATGGCTACACCTTC. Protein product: CATSPRQGGGYGYTF.

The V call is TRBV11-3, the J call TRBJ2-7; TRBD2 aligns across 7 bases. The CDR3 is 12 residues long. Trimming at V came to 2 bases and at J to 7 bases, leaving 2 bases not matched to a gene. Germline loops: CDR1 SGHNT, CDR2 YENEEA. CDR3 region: CASSLRGGEQYF. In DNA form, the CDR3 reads TGTGCCAGCAGCTTACGGGGAGGGGAGCAGTACTTC. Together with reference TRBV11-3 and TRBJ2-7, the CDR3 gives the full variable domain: EAGVVQSPRYKIIEKKQPVAFWCNPISGHNTLYWYLQNLGQGPELLIRYENEEAVDDSQLPKDRFSAERLKGVDSTLKIQPAELGDSAVYLCASSLRGGEQYFGPGTRLTVT.

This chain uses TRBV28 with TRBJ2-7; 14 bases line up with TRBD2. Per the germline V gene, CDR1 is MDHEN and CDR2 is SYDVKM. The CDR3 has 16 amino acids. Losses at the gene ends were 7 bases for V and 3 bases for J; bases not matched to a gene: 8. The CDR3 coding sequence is TGTGCCAGCAAGGGACTAGCGGGAGCTACCGTCTACGAGCAGTACTTC. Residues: CASKGLAGATVYEQYF.

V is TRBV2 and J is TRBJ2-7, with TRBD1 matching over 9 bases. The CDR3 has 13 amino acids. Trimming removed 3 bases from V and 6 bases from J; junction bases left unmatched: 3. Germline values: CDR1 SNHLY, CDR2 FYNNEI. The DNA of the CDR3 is TGTGCCAGCAGTGACAGGACAGGGGCCGAGCAGTACTTC. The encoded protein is CASSDRTGAEQYF.

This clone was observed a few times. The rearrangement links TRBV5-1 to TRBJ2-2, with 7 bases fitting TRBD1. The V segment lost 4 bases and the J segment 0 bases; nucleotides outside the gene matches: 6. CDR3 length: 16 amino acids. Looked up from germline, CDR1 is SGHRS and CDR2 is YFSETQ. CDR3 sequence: CASSGRTGSNTGELFF. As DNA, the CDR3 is TGCGCCAGCAGCGGCCGGACAGGATCGAACACCGGGGAGCTGTTTTTT.

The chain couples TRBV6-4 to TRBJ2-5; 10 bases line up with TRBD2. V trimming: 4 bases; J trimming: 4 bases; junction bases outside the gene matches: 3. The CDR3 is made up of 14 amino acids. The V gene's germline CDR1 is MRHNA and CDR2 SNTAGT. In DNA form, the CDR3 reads TGTGCCAGCAGTGCTAGCGGGGGTCGAGAGACCCAGTACTTC. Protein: CASSASGGRETQYF.

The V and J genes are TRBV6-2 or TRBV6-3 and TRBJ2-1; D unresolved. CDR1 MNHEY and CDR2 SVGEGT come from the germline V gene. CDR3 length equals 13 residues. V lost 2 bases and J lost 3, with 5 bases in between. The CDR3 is CASSYGDYNEQFF. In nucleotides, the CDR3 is TGTGCCAGCAGTTACGGAGACTACAATGAGCAGTTCTTC.

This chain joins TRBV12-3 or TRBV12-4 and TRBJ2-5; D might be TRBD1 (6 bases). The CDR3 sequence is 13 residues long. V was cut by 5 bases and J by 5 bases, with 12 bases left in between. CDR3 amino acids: CASSIQGRETQYF. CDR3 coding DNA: TGTGCCAGCAGTATACAGGGACGCGAGACCCAGTACTTC.

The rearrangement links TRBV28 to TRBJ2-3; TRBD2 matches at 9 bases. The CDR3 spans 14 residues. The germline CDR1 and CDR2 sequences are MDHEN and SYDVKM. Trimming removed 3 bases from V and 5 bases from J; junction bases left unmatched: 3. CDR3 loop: CASSFAGGIDTQYF. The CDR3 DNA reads TGTGCCAGCAGTTTTGCGGGAGGGATAGATACGCAGTATTTT.